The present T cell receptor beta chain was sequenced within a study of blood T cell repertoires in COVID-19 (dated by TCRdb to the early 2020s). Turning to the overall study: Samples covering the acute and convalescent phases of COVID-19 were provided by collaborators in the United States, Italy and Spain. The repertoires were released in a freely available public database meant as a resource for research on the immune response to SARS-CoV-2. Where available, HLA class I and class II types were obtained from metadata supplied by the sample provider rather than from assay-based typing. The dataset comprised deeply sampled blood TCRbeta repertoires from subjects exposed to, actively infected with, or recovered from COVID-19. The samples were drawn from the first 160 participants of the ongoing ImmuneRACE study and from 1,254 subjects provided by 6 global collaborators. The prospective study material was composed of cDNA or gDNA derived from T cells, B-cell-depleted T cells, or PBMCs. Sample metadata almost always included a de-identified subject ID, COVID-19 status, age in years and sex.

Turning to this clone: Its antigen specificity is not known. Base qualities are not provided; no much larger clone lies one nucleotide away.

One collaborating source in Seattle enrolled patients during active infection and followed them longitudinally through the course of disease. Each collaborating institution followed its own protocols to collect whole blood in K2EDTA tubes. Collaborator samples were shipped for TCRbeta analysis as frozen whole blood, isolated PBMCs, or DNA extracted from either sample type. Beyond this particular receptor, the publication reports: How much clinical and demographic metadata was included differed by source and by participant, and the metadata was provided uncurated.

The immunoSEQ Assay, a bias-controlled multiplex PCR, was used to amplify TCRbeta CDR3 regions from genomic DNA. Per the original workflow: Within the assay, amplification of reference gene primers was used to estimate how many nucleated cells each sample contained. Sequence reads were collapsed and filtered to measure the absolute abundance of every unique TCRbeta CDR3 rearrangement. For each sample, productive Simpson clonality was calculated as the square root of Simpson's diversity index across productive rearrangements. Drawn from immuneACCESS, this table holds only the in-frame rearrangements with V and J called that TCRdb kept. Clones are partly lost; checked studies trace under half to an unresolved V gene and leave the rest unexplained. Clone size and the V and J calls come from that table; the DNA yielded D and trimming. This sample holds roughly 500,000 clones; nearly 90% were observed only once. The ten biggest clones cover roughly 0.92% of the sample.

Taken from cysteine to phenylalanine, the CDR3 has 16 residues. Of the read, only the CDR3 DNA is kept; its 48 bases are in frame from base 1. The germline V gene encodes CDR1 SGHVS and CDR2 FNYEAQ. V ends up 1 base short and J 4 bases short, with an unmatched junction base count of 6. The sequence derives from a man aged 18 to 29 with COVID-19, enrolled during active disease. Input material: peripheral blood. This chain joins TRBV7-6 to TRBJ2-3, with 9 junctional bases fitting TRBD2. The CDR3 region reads CASSLVIAGDPDTQYF. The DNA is TGTGCCAGCAGCTTAGTTATAGCGGGAGACCCAGATACGCAGTATTTT.